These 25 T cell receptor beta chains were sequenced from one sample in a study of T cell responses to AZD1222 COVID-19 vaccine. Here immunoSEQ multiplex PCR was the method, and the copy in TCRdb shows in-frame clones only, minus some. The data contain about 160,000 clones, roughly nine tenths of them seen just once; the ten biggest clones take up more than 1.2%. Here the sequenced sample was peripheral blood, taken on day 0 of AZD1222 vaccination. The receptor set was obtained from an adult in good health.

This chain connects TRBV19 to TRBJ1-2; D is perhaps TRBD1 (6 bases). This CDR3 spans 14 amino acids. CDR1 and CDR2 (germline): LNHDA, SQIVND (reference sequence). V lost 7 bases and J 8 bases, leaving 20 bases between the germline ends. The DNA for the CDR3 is TGTGCCAGTACCGACCCGGGGGGGCATCGAGGCTACACCTTC. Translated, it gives CASTDPGGHRGYTF. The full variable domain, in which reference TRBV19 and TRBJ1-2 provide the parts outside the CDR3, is DGGITQSPKYLFRKEGQNVTLSCEQNLNHDAMYWYRQDPGQGLRLIYYSQIVNDFQKGDIAEGYSVSREKKESFPLTVTSAQKNPTAFYLCASTDPGGHRGYTFGSGTRLTVV.

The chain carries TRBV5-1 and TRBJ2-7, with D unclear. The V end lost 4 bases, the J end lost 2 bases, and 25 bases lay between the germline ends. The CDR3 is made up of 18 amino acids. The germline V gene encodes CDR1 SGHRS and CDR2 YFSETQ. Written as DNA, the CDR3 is TGCGCCAGCAGCAAGACGAGGCAAACAGTGTCAGCCCCCTACGAGCAGTACTTC. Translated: CASSKTRQTVSAPYEQYF. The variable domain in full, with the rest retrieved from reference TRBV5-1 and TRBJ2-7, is KAGVTQTPRYLIKTRGQQVTLSCSPISGHRSVSWYQQTPGQGLQFLFEYFSETQRNKGNFPGRFSGRQFSNSRSEMNVSTLELGDSALYLCASSKTRQTVSAPYEQYFGPGTRLTVT.

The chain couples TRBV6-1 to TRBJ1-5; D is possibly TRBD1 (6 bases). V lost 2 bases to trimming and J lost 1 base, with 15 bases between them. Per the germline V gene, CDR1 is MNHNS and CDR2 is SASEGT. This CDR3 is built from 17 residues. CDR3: CASSEFRGRLSNQPQHF. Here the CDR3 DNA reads TGTGCCAGCAGTGAATTCCGGGGGCGCCTGAGCAATCAGCCCCAGCATTTT.

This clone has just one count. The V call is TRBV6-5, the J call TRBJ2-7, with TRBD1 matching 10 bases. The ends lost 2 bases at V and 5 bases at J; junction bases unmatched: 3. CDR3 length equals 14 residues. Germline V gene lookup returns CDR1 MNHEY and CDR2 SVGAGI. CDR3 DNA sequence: TGTGCCAGCAGTTACGGGACAGGGGTGCACGAGCAGTACTTC. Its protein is CASSYGTGVHEQYF.

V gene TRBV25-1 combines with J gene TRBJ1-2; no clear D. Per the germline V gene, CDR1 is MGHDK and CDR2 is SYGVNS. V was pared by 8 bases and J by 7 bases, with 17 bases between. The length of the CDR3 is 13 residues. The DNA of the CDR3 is TGTGCCAGCCTTACCTCGGAGATAGCTGGCTACACCTTC. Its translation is CASLTSEIAGYTF.

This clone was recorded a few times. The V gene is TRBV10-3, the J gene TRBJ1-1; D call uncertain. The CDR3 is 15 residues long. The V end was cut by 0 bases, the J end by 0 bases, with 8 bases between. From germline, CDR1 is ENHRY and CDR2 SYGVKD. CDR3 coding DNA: TGTGCCATCAGTGAGTCCGGGCAGATGAACACTGAAGCTTTCTTT. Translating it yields CAISESGQMNTEAFF.

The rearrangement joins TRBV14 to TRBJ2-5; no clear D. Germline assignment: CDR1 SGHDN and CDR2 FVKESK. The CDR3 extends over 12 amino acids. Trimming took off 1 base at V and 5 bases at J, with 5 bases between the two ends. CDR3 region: CASSQVGETQYF. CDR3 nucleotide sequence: TGTGCCAGCAGCCAAGTGGGTGAGACCCAGTACTTC.

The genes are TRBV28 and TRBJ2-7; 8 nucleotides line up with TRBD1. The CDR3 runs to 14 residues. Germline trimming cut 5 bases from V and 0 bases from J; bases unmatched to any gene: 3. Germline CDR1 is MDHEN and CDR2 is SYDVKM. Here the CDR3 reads CASSTRGPSYEQYF. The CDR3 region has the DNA TGTGCCAGCAGTACCAGGGGGCCCTCCTACGAGCAGTACTTC.

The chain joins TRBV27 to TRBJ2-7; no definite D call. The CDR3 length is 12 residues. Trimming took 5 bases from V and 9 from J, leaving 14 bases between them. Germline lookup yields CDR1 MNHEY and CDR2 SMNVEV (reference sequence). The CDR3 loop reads CASSPDTVRQYF. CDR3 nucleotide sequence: TGTGCCAGCAGTCCCGACACCGTTAGGCAGTACTTC.

The CDR3 is CASSYRGLKTFF. As DNA, the CDR3 is TGTGCCAGCAGTTACCGGGGACTAAAGACTTTCTTT. This sequence joins TRBV6-2 or TRBV6-3 and TRBJ1-1; TRBD1 might be the D (5 bases). Trimming left V 2 bases short and J 12 bases short, with 13 bases between. From germline, CDR1 is MNHEY and CDR2 SVGEGT. This CDR3 comprises 12 residues.

The CDR3 protein is CASSLEMGASQPQHF. The CDR3 region has the DNA TGTGCCAGCAGTTTAGAAATGGGGGCTAGTCAGCCCCAGCATTTT. The V gene is TRBV28, the J gene TRBJ1-5, with D tentatively TRBD1 (6 bases). V was trimmed by 2 bases and J by 6 bases, leaving 14 bases between them. CDR3 size: 15 residues. Germline V gene sequence: CDR1 MDHEN, CDR2 SYDVKM.

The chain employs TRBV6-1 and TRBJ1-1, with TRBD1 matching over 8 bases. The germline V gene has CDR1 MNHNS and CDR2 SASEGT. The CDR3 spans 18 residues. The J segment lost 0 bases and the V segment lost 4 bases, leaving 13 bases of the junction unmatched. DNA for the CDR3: TGTGCCAGCAGTGTCCGGATCGGACAGGGAGGGATGAACACTGAAGCTTTCTTT. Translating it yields CASSVRIGQGGMNTEAFF.

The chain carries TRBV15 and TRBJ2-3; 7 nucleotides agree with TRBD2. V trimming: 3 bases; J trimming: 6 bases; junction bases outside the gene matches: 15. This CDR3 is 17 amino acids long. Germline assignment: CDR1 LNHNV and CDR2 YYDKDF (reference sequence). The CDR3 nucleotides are TGTGCCACCAGCAGGCCTACTGAGCGGGGACCTGTCGATACGCAGTATTTT. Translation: CATSRPTERGPVDTQYF.

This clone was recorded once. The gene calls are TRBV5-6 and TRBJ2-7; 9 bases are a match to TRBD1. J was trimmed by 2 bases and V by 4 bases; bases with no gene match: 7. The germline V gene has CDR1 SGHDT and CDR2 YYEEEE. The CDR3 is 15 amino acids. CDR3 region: CASSPAGQGAYEQYF. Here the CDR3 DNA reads TGTGCCAGCAGCCCGGCGGGACAGGGCGCCTACGAGCAGTACTTC.

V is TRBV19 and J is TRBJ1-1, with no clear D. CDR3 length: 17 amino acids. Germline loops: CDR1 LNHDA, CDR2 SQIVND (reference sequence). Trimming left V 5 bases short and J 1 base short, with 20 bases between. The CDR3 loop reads CASSSGLGRQTNTEAFF. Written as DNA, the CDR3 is TGTGCCAGTAGTTCCGGCCTAGGTAGGCAGACGAACACTGAAGCTTTCTTT.

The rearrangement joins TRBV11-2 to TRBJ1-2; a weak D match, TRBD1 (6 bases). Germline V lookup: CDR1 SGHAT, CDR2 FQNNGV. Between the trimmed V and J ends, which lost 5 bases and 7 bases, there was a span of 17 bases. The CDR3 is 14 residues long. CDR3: CASSMQQGIAGYTF. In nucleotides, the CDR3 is TGTGCCAGCAGCATGCAACAGGGTATTGCTGGCTACACCTTC.

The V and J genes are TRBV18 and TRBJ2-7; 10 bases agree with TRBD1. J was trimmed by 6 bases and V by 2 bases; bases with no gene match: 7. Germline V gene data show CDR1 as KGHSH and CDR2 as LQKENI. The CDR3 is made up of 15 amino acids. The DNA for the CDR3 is TGTGCCAGCTCACCATCGGACAGGGGGTATTCCGAGCAGTACTTC. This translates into CASSPSDRGYSEQYF.

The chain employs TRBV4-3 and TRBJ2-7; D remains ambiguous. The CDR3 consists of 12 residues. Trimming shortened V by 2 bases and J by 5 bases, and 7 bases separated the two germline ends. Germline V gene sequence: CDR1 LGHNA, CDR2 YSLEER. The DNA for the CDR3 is TGCGCCAGCAGCCAAAGGTCGGACGAGCAGTACTTC. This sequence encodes CASSQRSDEQYF.

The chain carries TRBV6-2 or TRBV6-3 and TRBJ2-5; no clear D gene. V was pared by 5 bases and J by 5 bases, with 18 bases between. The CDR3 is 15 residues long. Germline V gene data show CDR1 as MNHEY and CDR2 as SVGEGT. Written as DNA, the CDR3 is TGTGCCAGCAGTACTATACCTGTGGAGATGGAGACCCAGTACTTC. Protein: CASSTIPVEMETQYF.

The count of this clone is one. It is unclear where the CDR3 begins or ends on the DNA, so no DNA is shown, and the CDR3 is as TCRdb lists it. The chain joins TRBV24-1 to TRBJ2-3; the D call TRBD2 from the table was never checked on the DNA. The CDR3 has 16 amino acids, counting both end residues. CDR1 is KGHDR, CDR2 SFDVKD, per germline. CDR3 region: CATSDLTFGGTDTQYF.

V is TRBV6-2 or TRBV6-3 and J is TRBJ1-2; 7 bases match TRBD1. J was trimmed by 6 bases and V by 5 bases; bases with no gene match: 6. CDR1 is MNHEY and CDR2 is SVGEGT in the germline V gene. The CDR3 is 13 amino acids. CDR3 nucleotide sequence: TGTGCCAGCAGTGACGGGACAGCGGATGGCTACACCTTC. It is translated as CASSDGTADGYTF.

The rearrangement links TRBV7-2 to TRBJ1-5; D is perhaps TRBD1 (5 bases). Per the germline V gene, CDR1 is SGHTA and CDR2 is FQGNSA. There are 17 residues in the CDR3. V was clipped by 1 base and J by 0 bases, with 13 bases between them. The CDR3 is CASSLGPGQPSNQPQHF. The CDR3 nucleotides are TGTGCCAGCAGCTTAGGACCGGGGCAGCCTAGCAATCAGCCCCAGCATTTT.

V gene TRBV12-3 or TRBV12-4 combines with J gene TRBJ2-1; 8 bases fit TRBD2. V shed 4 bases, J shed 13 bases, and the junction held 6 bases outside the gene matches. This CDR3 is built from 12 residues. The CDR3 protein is CASSSGGDIQFF. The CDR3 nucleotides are TGTGCCAGCAGTTCCGGGGGGGATATTCAGTTCTTC.

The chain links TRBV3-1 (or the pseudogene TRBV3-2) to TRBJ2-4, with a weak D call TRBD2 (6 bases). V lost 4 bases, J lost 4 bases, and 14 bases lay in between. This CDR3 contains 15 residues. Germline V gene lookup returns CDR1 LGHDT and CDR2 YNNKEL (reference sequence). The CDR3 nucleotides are TGTGCCAGCAGCCCCCCCCGGGGGATAAAAAACATTCAGTACTTC. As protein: CASSPPRGIKNIQYF.

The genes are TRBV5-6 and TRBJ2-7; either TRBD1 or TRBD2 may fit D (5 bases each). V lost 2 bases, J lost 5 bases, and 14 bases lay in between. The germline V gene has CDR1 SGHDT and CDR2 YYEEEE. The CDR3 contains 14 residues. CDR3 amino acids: CASSFPQGPNEQYF. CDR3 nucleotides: TGTGCCAGCAGCTTCCCCCAGGGACCTAACGAGCAGTACTTC.